This T cell receptor beta chain was sequenced in a study of blood T cell repertoires in COVID-19. The wider study: COVID-19 samples collected from the United States, Italy and Spain covered acute and convalescent phases. PBMCs, B-cell-depleted T cells, or T cells were the source of the cDNA or gDNA that made up the material.

Methods used by the authors: From reference gene primer amplification, estimates of nucleated cell counts were derived. Some clones are missing from TCRdb's copy, which holds only in-frame ones; the method was immunoSEQ multiplex PCR. The V and J calls and clone size are taken from that table; D and trimming were inferred from the DNA. The sample lists hundreds of thousands of clones, around 90% seen once, with around 1.3% in the top ten. Trimming took 3 bases from V and 0 from J; bases not matched to a gene: 13. This CDR3 is 18 amino acids long. Germline loops: CDR1 GTSNPN, CDR2 SVGIG (reference sequence).

The chain links TRBV30 to TRBJ1-5, with 8 bases fitting TRBD1. The TCR comes from a man aged 40-55 years with acute or convalescent COVID-19. Sequencing was carried out using peripheral blood. CDR3 in DNA: TGTGCCTGGAGCCAAACAGGGGGGTGGGTGGATAGCAATCAGCCCCAGCATTTT. The encoded protein is CAWSQTGGWVDSNQPQHF.